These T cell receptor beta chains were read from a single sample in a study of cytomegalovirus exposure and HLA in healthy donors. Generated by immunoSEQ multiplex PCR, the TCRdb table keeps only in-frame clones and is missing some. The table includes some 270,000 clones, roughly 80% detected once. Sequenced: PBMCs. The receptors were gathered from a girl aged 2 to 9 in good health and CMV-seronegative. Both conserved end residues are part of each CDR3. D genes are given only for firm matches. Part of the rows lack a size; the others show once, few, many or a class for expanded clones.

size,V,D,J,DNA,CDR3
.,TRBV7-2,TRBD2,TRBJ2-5,TGTGCCAGCAGCTTTCGCCTAGCGGCTCAAGAGACCCAGTACTTC,CASSFRLAAQETQYF
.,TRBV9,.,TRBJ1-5,TGTGCCAGCAGCGTAGGCGGAGGTCAGCCCCAGCATTTT,CASSVGGGQPQHF
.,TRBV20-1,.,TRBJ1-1,TGCAGTGCTAGTAGTTTCGGTGAAGCTTTCTTT,CSASSFGEAFF
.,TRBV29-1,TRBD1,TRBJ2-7,TGCAGCGTTGGGGGACAGGGGGCGTTGGACGAGCAGTACTTC,CSVGGQGALDEQYF
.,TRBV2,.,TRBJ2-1,TGTGCCAGCAGTCCAGACTCGGGCTCCTACAATGAGCAGTTCTTC,CASSPDSGSYNEQFF
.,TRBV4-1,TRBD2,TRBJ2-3,TGCGCCAGCAGTGGGACTAGCGGGGGCACAGATACGCAGTATTTT,CASSGTSGGTDTQYF
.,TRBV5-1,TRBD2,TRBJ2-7,TGCGCCAGCAGCTTCGGGACTAGCTACTACGAGCAGTACTTC,CASSFGTSYYEQYF
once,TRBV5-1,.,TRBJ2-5,TGCGCCAGCAGCTTTAGGGGGCAAGAGACCCAGTACTTC,CASSFRGQETQYF
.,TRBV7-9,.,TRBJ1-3,TGTGCCAGCAGCTTTATCCGCGATATCTCTGGAAACACCATATATTTT,CASSFIRDISGNTIYF
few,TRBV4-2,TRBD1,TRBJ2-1,TGTGCCAGCAGCCAAGGGGGGACAGCATACAATGAGCAGTTCTTC,CASSQGGTAYNEQFF
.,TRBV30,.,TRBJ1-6,TGTGCCTCCCGCTCCTATAATTCACCCCTCCACTTT,CASRSYNSPLHF
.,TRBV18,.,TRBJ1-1,TGTGCCAGCTCCCGCACAGGAACCACTGAAGCTTTCTTT,CASSRTGTTEAFF
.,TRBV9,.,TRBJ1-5,TGTGCCAGCGGGGCAGGGTCGATTCTCGAAAGCAATCAGCCCCAGCATTTT,CASGAGSILESNQPQHF
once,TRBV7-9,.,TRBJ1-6,TGTGCCAGCAGCTATGGCCAGTTAATTAATTCACCCCTCCACTTT,CASSYGQLINSPLHF
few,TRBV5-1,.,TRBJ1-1,TGCGCCAGCAGCTCCGGAGGGCTGGTGGGGACTGAAGCTTTCTTT,CASSSGGLVGTEAFF
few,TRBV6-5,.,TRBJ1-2,TGTGCCAGCAGTTACTCGAAATCGACTCCCAATGGCTACACCTTC,CASSYSKSTPNGYTF
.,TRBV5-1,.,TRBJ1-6,TGCGCCAGCAGCCCCGGACACAAGAGCTCCTATAATTCACCCCTCCACTTT,CASSPGHKSSYNSPLHF
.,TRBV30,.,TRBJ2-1,TGTGCCTGGGAGGGCGGGGTTTACAATGAGCAGTTCTTC,CAWEGGVYNEQFF
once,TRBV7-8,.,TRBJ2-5,TGTGCCAGCAGCTTAGGAGCTGTCGAGACCCAGTACTTC,CASSLGAVETQYF
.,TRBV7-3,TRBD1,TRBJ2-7,TGTGCCAGCAGCCCAAACCGGGACAGCTACGAGCAGTACTTC,CASSPNRDSYEQYF
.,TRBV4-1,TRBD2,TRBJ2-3,TGCGCCAGCAGCCCTCACCGGGCTAGCGGGAGGTCAGATACGCAGTATTTT,CASSPHRASGRSDTQYF
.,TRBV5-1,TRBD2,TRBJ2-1,TGCGCCAGCCGGATAAGCGGGGGGGACAATGAGCAGTTCTTC,CASRISGGDNEQFF
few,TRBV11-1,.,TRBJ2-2,TGTGCCAGCGAGACAGGTGGACCCGGGGAGCTGTTTTTT,CASETGGPGELFF
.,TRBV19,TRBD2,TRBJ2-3,TGTGCCAGTAGTATAGGGAGCGGGGGGCGGTGGACAGATACGCAGTATTTT,CASSIGSGGRWTDTQYF
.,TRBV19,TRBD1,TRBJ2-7,TGTGCCAGTAGTACCTACAGGGGTGGAGGTTCCTACGAGCAGTACTTC,CASSTYRGGGSYEQYF
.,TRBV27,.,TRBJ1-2,TGTGCCAGCAGTTACGCAGAAAACTATGGCTACACCTTC,CASSYAENYGYTF
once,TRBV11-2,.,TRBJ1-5,TGTGCCAGCAGCTTAAGCGGGGGCAGTCAGCCCCAGCATTTT,CASSLSGGSQPQHF